A single sample is the source of the 9 T cell receptor beta chains below, sequenced in a study of blood T cell repertoires in COVID-19. The assay was immunoSEQ multiplex PCR, and TCRdb's table has in-frame clones only and misses some. The repertoire consists of over 250,000 clones, with 88% occurring once and the leading ten covering about 3%. Sample: PBMCs or T cells enriched from blood (not recorded which). The receptors here all came from a woman in her fifties or sixties who had recovered from COVID-19.

The chain links TRBV19 to TRBJ1-2, with 7 positions matching TRBD1. The CDR3 is made up of 14 amino acids. Germline V gene lookup returns CDR1 LNHDA and CDR2 SQIVND (reference sequence). J gave up 2 bases and V 6 bases, and 6 bases lay outside the gene matches. CDR3 loop: CASRPGQINYGYTF. The CDR3 DNA follows: TGTGCCAGTAGACCGGGACAGATAAACTATGGCTACACCTTC.

The CDR3 reads CASAGTSGPITGELFF. The CDR3 region has the DNA TGTGCCAGCGCCGGGACTAGCGGTCCCATCACGGGGGAGCTGTTTTTT. The chain combines TRBV28 with TRBJ2-2; 11 positions match TRBD2. Germline V CDR1 and CDR2: MDHEN, SYDVKM. V gave up 8 bases and J gave up 8 bases; unmatched junction bases: 13. CDR3 size: 16 residues. Using reference TRBV28 and TRBJ2-2 for the parts outside the CDR3, the full variable domain is DVKVTQSSRYLVKRTGEKVFLECVQDMDHENMFWYRQDPGLGLRLIYFSYDVKMKEKGDIPEGYSVSREKKERFSLILESASTNQTSMYLCASAGTSGPITGELFFGEGSRLTVL.

This clone was seen only a few times. V and J are TRBV5-4 and TRBJ2-7, with a possible D match to TRBD2 (6 bases). The ends were cut back, 3 bases at V and 7 bases at J, with 11 bases in the middle. Germline lookup yields CDR1 SGHNT and CDR2 YYREEE (reference sequence). The CDR3 sequence is 12 residues long. This chain's CDR3 is CASSWTTSEQYF. DNA of the CDR3: TGTGCCAGCAGCTGGACTACTAGTGAGCAGTACTTC.

The chain carries TRBV24-1 and TRBJ2-1; possibly TRBD2 for D (6 bases). The CDR3 has 17 amino acids. V was clipped by 3 bases and J by 4 bases, with 18 bases between them. CDR1 and CDR2 (germline): KGHDR, SFDVKD. CDR3 amino acids: CATSDPTGVPHYNEQFF. In DNA, the CDR3 is TGTGCCACCAGTGATCCTACGGGAGTCCCGCATTACAATGAGCAGTTCTTC.

The chain links TRBV5-1 to TRBJ2-7; 11 positions agree with TRBD2. The J segment lost 0 bases and the V segment lost 0 bases, leaving 2 bases of the junction unmatched. The germline V gene encodes CDR1 SGHRS and CDR2 YFSETQ. This CDR3 is built from 16 residues. The CDR3 sequence is CASSLVTSGDSYEQYF. CDR3 sequence (DNA): TGCGCCAGCAGCTTGGTGACTAGCGGGGACTCCTACGAGCAGTACTTC. Looking up the rest from reference TRBV5-1 and TRBJ2-7 gives the full variable domain: KAGVTQTPRYLIKTRGQQVTLSCSPISGHRSVSWYQQTPGQGLQFLFEYFSETQRNKGNFPGRFSGRQFSNSRSEMNVSTLELGDSALYLCASSLVTSGDSYEQYFGPGTRLTVT.

This rearrangement joins TRBV6-2 or TRBV6-3 to TRBJ2-5; D is perhaps TRBD2 (5 bases). Per germline, CDR1 MNHEY and CDR2 SVGEGT. The V gene lost 2 bases and the J gene lost 2 bases, with 9 bases spanning the gap. The CDR3 has 14 amino acids. CDR3 DNA: TGTGCCAGCAGTTACGGAGGCATACAAGAGACCCAGTACTTC. Residues: CASSYGGIQETQYF.

The chain carries TRBV28 and TRBJ1-3; the D gene is possibly TRBD1 (5 bases). CDR1 is MDHEN and CDR2 is SYDVKM in the germline V gene. Trimming removed 5 bases from V and 1 base from J, with 9 bases in between. The CDR3 has 14 residues. As DNA, the CDR3 is TGTGCCAGCAGTGACGGGGGGTCTGGAAACACCATATATTTT. Amino acids: CASSDGGSGNTIYF. The variable domain in full, completed from reference TRBV28 and TRBJ1-3, reads DVKVTQSSRYLVKRTGEKVFLECVQDMDHENMFWYRQDPGLGLRLIYFSYDVKMKEKGDIPEGYSVSREKKERFSLILESASTNQTSMYLCASSDGGSGNTIYFGEGSWLTVV.

The rearrangement uses TRBV6-1 and TRBJ1-5, with D unclear. The CDR3 loop spans 15 amino acids. CDR1 is MNHNS and CDR2 is SASEGT in the germline V gene. The V and J ends lost 1 base and 3 bases respectively, with 10 bases between them. This CDR3 reads CASSEVVRTNQPQHF. CDR3 bases: TGTGCCAGCAGTGAAGTCGTCAGAACCAATCAGCCCCAGCATTTT.

This chain links TRBV12-3 or TRBV12-4 with TRBJ2-1, with D maybe TRBD2 (5 bases). The V and J ends lost 5 bases and 8 bases respectively, with 10 bases between them. The CDR3 length is 12 residues. CDR3 sequence: CASSVAGDEQFF. The CDR3 nucleotides read TGTGCCAGCAGTGTTGCCGGGGATGAGCAGTTCTTC.